This is a list of T cell receptor beta chains from one sample in a study of blood T cell repertoires in COVID-19. Using immunoSEQ multiplex PCR, the repertoire was profiled, and TCRdb retains in-frame clones only, with some absent. The sample has roughly 230,000 clones; about 83% are singletons. Sequencing was carried out using peripheral blood. Receptors originate from a human donor in a cohort sampled during active COVID-19. The CDR3 runs from the conserved cysteine through the conserved F or W. The D gene is left open where the match is weak. Not all rows give a size; the values are once, few, many and, for expanded clones, a class.

clone size,D gene,J gene,V gene,CDR3 DNA,CDR3 protein
-,-,TRBJ1-4,TRBV25-1,TGTGCCAGCAGTGAAAAATTCACTAAGGACAGCCCTAATGAAAAACTGTTTTTT,CASSEKFTKDSPNEKLFF
few,-,TRBJ2-2,TRBV10-1,TGCGCCAGCTCCATTTCCCAGGGGTTCGGGGAGCTGTTTTTT,CASSISQGFGELFF
-,-,TRBJ2-3,TRBV11-2,TGTGCCAGCAGTTCAACTTCAATGACAGGCACAGATACGCAGTATTTT,CASSSTSMTGTDTQYF
-,TRBD1,TRBJ2-7,TRBV5-6,TGTGCCAGCAGCCCGACAGGGAGAACCTACGAGCAGTACTTC,CASSPTGRTYEQYF
-,-,TRBJ2-1,TRBV5-1,TGCGCCAGCAGCTTGCCTAGAGGGTACAATGAGCAGTTCTTC,CASSLPRGYNEQFF
-,-,TRBJ1-1,TRBV19,TGTGCCACCCAGTCCGGAGGGGCAAGGGGAACTGAAGCTTTCTTT,CATQSGGARGTEAFF
few,-,TRBJ1-1,TRBV18,TGTGCCAGCTCACCAGTCAGATGGACTGAAGCTTTCTTT,CASSPVRWTEAFF
-,TRBD1,TRBJ1-4,TRBV10-2,TGCGCCAGCAGGGATACAGGGGTTAATGAAAAACTGTTTTTT,CASRDTGVNEKLFF
-,TRBD1,TRBJ2-5,TRBV15,TGTGCCACCAGCAGAGATGCAGGGGGCTTCGAGACCCAGTACTTC,CATSRDAGGFETQYF
-,TRBD2,TRBJ2-3,TRBV6-2/TRBV6-3,TGTGCCAGCAGCCCAACCGGGACTAGCGGGGGGATCTCTAGTTCTAGCACAGATACGCAGTATTTT,CASSPTGTSGGISSSSTDTQYF
-,-,TRBJ2-3,TRBV4-2,TGTGCCAGCAGCCAGAGACAGGCTCTGGCAGATACGCAGTATTTT,CASSQRQALADTQYF
-,-,TRBJ2-7,TRBV7-9,TGTGCCAGCAGCTTAGCGGGGCAGGGGTTTAGGTACGAGCAGTACTTC,CASSLAGQGFRYEQYF
-,-,TRBJ1-1,TRBV7-9,TGTGCCAGCAGCCGTCGGACTGAAGCTTTCTTT,CASSRRTEAFF
-,-,TRBJ2-1,TRBV3-1/TRBV3-2,TGTGCCAGCAGCCACGGACAAGCCTACAATGAGCAGTTCTTC,CASSHGQAYNEQFF
-,TRBD2,TRBJ2-2,TRBV19,TGTGCCAGTAGTATCTTCGGACTAGCGGGAGGGATGGGCACCGGGGAGCTGTTTTTT,CASSIFGLAGGMGTGELFF
few,-,TRBJ2-7,TRBV6-6,TGTGCCAGCAGTTACCCCACAGGGACAAATTACGAGCAGTACTTC,CASSYPTGTNYEQYF
-,TRBD2,TRBJ2-3,TRBV11-3,TGTGCCAGCAGCCCCGCGGGAGGGCCCGGAGATACGCAGTATTTT,CASSPAGGPGDTQYF
-,TRBD1,TRBJ2-6,TRBV28,TGTGCCAGCAGCCCACCGGGACAGATCCTCTCTGGGGCCAACGTCCTGACTTTC,CASSPPGQILSGANVLTF
-,-,TRBJ1-6,TRBV18,TGTGCCAGCTCATCCTTCGGACAGCGCACTAGCTCCTATAATTCACCCCTCCACTTT,CASSSFGQRTSSYNSPLHF
-,-,TRBJ2-4,TRBV18,TGTGCCAGCTCACCTCTACCCTCAGGAGCGGTAGCCAAAAACATTCAGTACTTC,CASSPLPSGAVAKNIQYF
-,-,TRBJ1-3,TRBV28,TGTGCCAGCTTTAGCCTTGGAAACACCATATATTTT,CASFSLGNTIYF
-,-,TRBJ2-3,TRBV7-9,TGTGCCAGCAGCTTTAGAGGAAGCGGAACAGATACGCAGTATTTT,CASSFRGSGTDTQYF
few,TRBD1,TRBJ1-5,TRBV10-3,TGTGCCATCAGTCGGGACAGTAATCAGCCCCAGCATTTT,CAISRDSNQPQHF
-,TRBD1,TRBJ2-1,TRBV6-5,TGTGCCAGCAGCCGCTACGGGACAGCCTACAATGAGCAGTTCTTC,CASSRYGTAYNEQFF
-,TRBD1,TRBJ2-5,TRBV5-4,TGTGCCAGCACTCTAGGGGGCGAAGAGACCCAGTACTTC,CASTLGGEETQYF
-,TRBD1,TRBJ2-7,TRBV7-2,TGTGCCAGCAGCTTAGCGGGGCAGGGGGCCCACGAGCAGTACTTC,CASSLAGQGAHEQYF
-,-,TRBJ2-2,TRBV2,TGTGCCAGCACGGAACAGCTCGCCGGGGAGCTGTTTTTT,CASTEQLAGELFF
-,-,TRBJ1-2,TRBV7-9,TGTGCCAGCAGCAAAAACCGGGATTTCCTTTTC,CASSKNRDFLF
-,-,TRBJ2-3,TRBV24-1,TGTGCCACCCCCCGACAAACCACAGATACGCAGTATTTT,CATPRQTTDTQYF
-,TRBD1,TRBJ2-7,TRBV19,TGTGCCAGTAGTAAGGACAGGGACTACGAGCAGTACTTC,CASSKDRDYEQYF
few,-,TRBJ2-7,TRBV19,TGTGCCAGTAGTGCTCTCAGCGCGAACTCCTACGAGCAGTACTTC,CASSALSANSYEQYF
-,-,TRBJ2-3,TRBV7-2,TGTGCCAGCAGCCCAGGGGCGTCCACGCAGTATTTT,CASSPGASTQYF
-,-,TRBJ1-1,TRBV11-3,TGTGCCAGCAGCTTAGTAGGGGGAACTGAAGCTTTCTTT,CASSLVGGTEAFF
-,TRBD1,TRBJ2-7,TRBV2,TGTGCCAGCAGTGGCAGCTCTGGGACAGGGATGGTGTCCTACGAGCAGTACTTC,CASSGSSGTGMVSYEQYF
-,-,TRBJ2-3,TRBV6-5,TGTGCCAGCAGGGGGACTCCCCCTAGCACAGATACGCAGTATTTT,CASRGTPPSTDTQYF
-,TRBD1,TRBJ2-7,TRBV5-1,TGCGCCAGCAGCTCCGGGACAGGGGGGGAGCAGTACTTC,CASSSGTGGEQYF
many,-,TRBJ1-5,TRBV13,TGTGCCAGCAGCTTAGGGAGGGTTAGCAATCAGCCCCAGCATTTT,CASSLGRVSNQPQHF
-,-,TRBJ2-3,TRBV7-3,TGTGCCAGCAGCTTAGAAGAGGCAGATACGCAGTATTTT,CASSLEEADTQYF
-,TRBD2,TRBJ2-3,TRBV5-4,TGTGCCAGCAGCCCGGGACTAGCGGGAAGCACAGATACGCAGTATTTT,CASSPGLAGSTDTQYF
-,-,TRBJ2-2,TRBV7-9,TGTGCCAGCAGCCTACCGGTCGGGGAGCTGTTTTTT,CASSLPVGELFF
-,-,TRBJ1-1,TRBV18,TGTGCCAGCTCACCGACAGAGGGGGTTACGAACACTGAAGCTTTCTTT,CASSPTEGVTNTEAFF
few,-,TRBJ2-2,TRBV6-5,TGTGCCAGCAAGTTCGGCAGGGACACCGGGGAGCTGTTTTTT,CASKFGRDTGELFF
-,TRBD2,TRBJ2-7,TRBV7-7,TGTGCTAGCAGCTTGGATCGGGGAGGGTCCTACGAGCAGTACTTC,CASSLDRGGSYEQYF
-,-,TRBJ2-4,TRBV2,TGTGCCAGCAGTGAAGCGCGGGGCGGGGTAGCCAAAAACATTCAGTACTTC,CASSEARGGVAKNIQYF
-,-,TRBJ2-5,TRBV10-3,TGTGCCATCAGTGACAGGGGGGCGGGTGAGACCCAGTACTTC,CAISDRGAGETQYF
-,-,TRBJ1-1,TRBV30,TGTGCCTGGAGTCCCAGGATGGTCGCGAACACTGAAGCTTTCTTT,CAWSPRMVANTEAFF
-,-,TRBJ2-7,TRBV5-6,TGTGCCAGCAGCCCGGTCTCAGGGCGGTCCAAGCAGTACTTC,CASSPVSGRSKQYF
-,-,TRBJ1-2,TRBV21-1,TGTGCCAGCAGCATTTTTCGGTTAAGGACAGGTCCTCAACGGGACTATGGCTACACCTTC,CASSIFRLRTGPQRDYGYTF
once,TRBD1,TRBJ1-5,TRBV6-5,TGTGCCAGCAGGGGGACAGGCCCTGGGGAACAGCCCCAGCATTTT,CASRGTGPGEQPQHF
few,-,TRBJ2-7,TRBV6-5,TGTGCCAGCAGCTCAGGGGTAAGGCACGAGCAGTACTTC,CASSSGVRHEQYF
-,TRBD2,TRBJ2-7,TRBV6-5,TGTGCCAGCAGTTACTCGTGGCGGGGGGTTTACGAGCAGTACTTC,CASSYSWRGVYEQYF